This entry lists 23 T cell receptor beta chains sequenced from one sample in a study of beta chain features in type 1 diabetes. Reverse transcription of all isolated RNA meant that expressed TCRB transcripts were sequenced. This table comes from immunoSEQ multiplex PCR, and its TCRdb copy is limited to in-frame clones, with some not included. The sample shows about 140,000 clones, less than 9% of them seen only once. The sequenced sample was central memory CD4+ T cells from blood. The receptors were sampled from a woman aged 25 to 39 in good health.

This chain connects TRBV9 to TRBJ2-2, with 7 bases identical to TRBD1. This CDR3 has 15 residues. Germline values: CDR1 SGDLS, CDR2 YYNGEE. J lost 5 bases, V lost 4 bases, and 8 bases had no gene match. Here the CDR3 reads CASSMTGIKTGELFF. CDR3 nucleotide sequence: TGTGCCAGCAGCATGACAGGGATTAAGACCGGGGAGCTGTTTTTT.

In its sample, this clone was seen a few times. V is TRBV7-2 and J is TRBJ2-5, with TRBD2 identical over 11 bases. Germline loops: CDR1 SGHTA, CDR2 FQGNSA. The V and J ends lost 5 bases and 4 bases, in that order; junction bases with no gene match: 6. The CDR3 loop spans 15 amino acids. The CDR3 loop is CASSQETSGTETQYF. For the CDR3, the DNA is TGTGCCAGCAGCCAAGAGACTAGCGGGACAGAGACCCAGTACTTC. The variable domain in full, completed from reference TRBV7-2 and TRBJ2-5, reads GAGVSQSPSNKVTEKGKDVELRCDPISGHTALYWYRQSLGQGLEFLIYFQGNSAPDKSGLPSDRFSAERTGGSVSTLTIQRTQQEDSAVYLCASSQETSGTETQYFGPGTRLLVL.

In this sample, this clone turned up a few times. V usage is TRBV7-2 and J usage is TRBJ2-7; TRBD1 is a possible D gene (6 bases). V gave up 3 bases and J gave up 2 bases, with 11 bases separating them. This CDR3 region has 14 residues. Germline V gives CDR1 SGHTA, CDR2 FQGNSA. This CDR3 reads CASSFRTEAYEQYF. DNA for the CDR3: TGTGCCAGCAGCTTTCGGACAGAAGCCTACGAGCAGTACTTC.

V usage is TRBV7-3 and J usage is TRBJ2-2, with a weak D call TRBD1 (5 bases). Trimming shortened V by 6 bases and J by 3 bases, and 11 bases separated the two germline ends. This CDR3 has 14 amino acids. Germline CDR1 is SGHTA and CDR2 is FQGTGA. The CDR3 DNA sequence: TGTGCCAGCAGGAAAAGCAGGGACACCGGGGAGCTGTTTTTT. Residues: CASRKSRDTGELFF.

This clone came up a few times. This rearrangement joins TRBV7-2 to TRBJ1-5, with 8 bases lining up with TRBD1. The CDR3 is 15 amino acids. V trimming: 5 bases; J trimming: 2 bases; junction bases outside the gene matches: 5. Germline CDR1 reads SGHTA; CDR2 reads FQGNSA. The CDR3 region has the DNA TGTGCCAGCAGCCGGACAGGGATGGGCAATCAGCCCCAGCATTTT. Protein: CASSRTGMGNQPQHF.

This clone was picked up a small number of times. The chain recombines TRBV28 with TRBJ2-3; 8 bases align to TRBD1. Germline V gene data show CDR1 as MDHEN and CDR2 as SYDVKM. V dropped 5 bases and J dropped 2; count of bases not matched to a gene: 6. The CDR3 loop spans 15 amino acids. The CDR3 loop reads CASSPRTGTTDTQYF. DNA for the CDR3: TGTGCCAGCAGTCCCCGGACAGGGACCACAGATACGCAGTATTTT. The full variable domain, with the rest looked up from reference TRBV28 and TRBJ2-3, is DVKVTQSSRYLVKRTGEKVFLECVQDMDHENMFWYRQDPGLGLRLIYFSYDVKMKEKGDIPEGYSVSREKKERFSLILESASTNQTSMYLCASSPRTGTTDTQYFGPGTRLTVL.

This clone was seen a handful of times. The chain couples TRBV5-4 to TRBJ2-1; 11 positions match TRBD2. Germline loops: CDR1 SGHNT, CDR2 YYREEE (reference sequence). V shed 4 bases, J shed 3 bases, and the junction held 3 bases outside the gene matches. The CDR3 has 15 residues. The CDR3 nucleotides read TGTGCCAGCAGCCCGGGACTAGCGGACTACAATGAGCAGTTCTTC. Translation gives CASSPGLADYNEQFF.

This clone appeared a few times. The chain couples TRBV28 to TRBJ2-4, with 7 bases identical to TRBD1. V lost 5 bases and J lost 0; bases outside the gene matches: 4. CDR1 is MDHEN and CDR2 is SYDVKM in the germline V gene. The CDR3 is 15 amino acids. This CDR3 is CASSEGQLAKNIQYF. DNA for the CDR3: TGTGCCAGCAGTGAGGGACAGCTAGCCAAAAACATTCAGTACTTC.

This clone showed up many times. The gene calls are TRBV7-2 and TRBJ2-3; 8 nucleotides line up with TRBD2. The CDR3 has 16 amino acids. Germline V gives CDR1 SGHTA, CDR2 FQGNSA. V lost 5 bases to trimming and J lost 5 bases; unmatched junction nucleotides: 12. The CDR3 DNA reads as TGTGCCAGCAGCATGGGGACTAGAGGTGTCGGAGATACGCAGTATTTT. The encoded protein is CASSMGTRGVGDTQYF.

This clone was counted between two and nine times. The chain uses TRBV18 and TRBJ1-4, with D perhaps TRBD1 (5 bases). CDR3 length equals 14 residues. Germline CDR1 and CDR2: KGHSH and LQKENI. Trimming left V 3 bases short and J 7 bases short, with 12 bases between. This CDR3 reads CASSPSQAVEKLFF. CDR3 nucleotides: TGTGCCAGCTCACCCTCACAGGCTGTTGAAAAACTGTTTTTT.

V gene TRBV7-9 combines with J gene TRBJ2-2, with TRBD2 matching 7 bases. Trimming cost V 4 bases and J 6 bases; bases outside gene matches: 5. Germline CDR1 and CDR2: SEHNR and FQNEAQ (reference sequence). The CDR3 length is 14 residues. In DNA, the CDR3 is TGTGCCAGCAGCTCGGGACTATCAGCCGGGGAGCTGTTTTTT. It codes for CASSSGLSAGELFF.

The CDR3 DNA follows: TGTGCCAGCAGCGCTACTGGGGGGGGCAATCAGCCCCAGCATTTT. Translated, it gives CASSATGGGNQPQHF. The gene calls are TRBV25-1 and TRBJ1-5, with a tentative D call TRBD1 (5 bases). CDR3 size: 15 residues. V was cut by 6 bases and J by 2 bases, with 14 bases left in between. Germline-derived CDR1 and CDR2 are MGHDK and SYGVNS.

The rearrangement links TRBV6-6 to TRBJ1-1; 11 bases agree with TRBD1. The length of the CDR3 is 16 residues. The V and J ends lost 7 bases and 3 bases, in that order; junction bases with no gene match: 10. CDR1 is MNHNY and CDR2 is SVGAGI in the germline V gene (reference sequence). CDR3 nucleotide sequence: TGTGCCAGCACCTCCGGGACAGGGGGACATGACACTGAAGCTTTCTTT. Translating gives CASTSGTGGHDTEAFF.

CDR3 sequence: CASSSLGWGDGANVLTF. In nucleotides, the CDR3 is TGTGCCAGCAGCTCGTTGGGATGGGGAGATGGGGCCAACGTCCTGACTTTC. The chain is built from TRBV4-2 and TRBJ2-6, with a tentative D call TRBD2 (5 bases). V lost 5 bases, J lost 3 bases, and 17 bases lay in between. The CDR3 contains 17 residues. CDR1 and CDR2 (germline): LGHNA, YNFKEQ.

The chain recombines TRBV15 with TRBJ2-3, with D perhaps TRBD2 (7 bases). The CDR3 extends over 16 amino acids. The V gene's germline CDR1 is LNHNV and CDR2 YYDKDF (reference sequence). Trimming left V 0 bases short and J 0 bases short, with 10 bases between. The CDR3 sequence is CATSREGGASTDTQYF. The CDR3 DNA reads as TGTGCCACCAGCAGAGAAGGGGGGGCTAGCACAGATACGCAGTATTTT.

The sample holds a few counts of this clone. This chain connects TRBV6-5 to TRBJ1-1; TRBD1 matches 7 bases. Germline CDR1 is MNHEY and CDR2 is SVGAGI. CDR3 length equals 14 residues. V trimming: 6 bases; J trimming: 6 bases; junction bases outside the gene matches: 10. The CDR3 region is CASSQQSGTAEAFF. CDR3 sequence (DNA): TGTGCCAGCAGCCAGCAATCCGGGACAGCTGAAGCTTTCTTT.

This clone was counted at least ten times. CDR3: CASSPRGTSGANVLTF. CDR3 coding DNA: TGTGCCAGCTCACCAAGGGGAACCTCTGGGGCCAACGTCCTGACTTTC. The chain recombines TRBV18 with TRBJ2-6; a possible D gene is TRBD1 (5 bases). From germline, CDR1 is KGHSH and CDR2 LQKENI. Between the trimmed V and J ends, which lost 2 bases and 0 bases, there was a span of 8 bases. The CDR3 contains 16 residues.

This clone was observed many times. The J gene is TRBJ1-5, the V gene TRBV5-1; D is unresolved. The V end lost 4 bases, the J end lost 4 bases, and 3 bases lay between the germline ends. Germline V gene data show CDR1 as SGHRS and CDR2 as YFSETQ. The CDR3 totals 11 residues. CDR3 protein: CASSPNQPQHF. The DNA for the CDR3 is TGCGCCAGCAGCCCAAATCAGCCCCAGCATTTT.

The chain is built from TRBV7-3 and TRBJ2-6, with 7 bases matching TRBD1. Germline CDR1 SGHTA, CDR2 FQGTGA. With 5 bases clipped from V and 4 bases from J, the junction kept 8 bases outside the gene matches. This CDR3 contains 16 residues. CDR3 nucleotide sequence: TGTGCCAGCAGCCGGAAACAGGGGACCGGGGCCAACGTCCTGACTTTC. Its translation is CASSRKQGTGANVLTF.

The rearrangement joins TRBV14 to TRBJ2-1; 8 bases line up with TRBD2. The CDR3 extends over 17 amino acids. Germline V gene data show CDR1 as SGHDN and CDR2 as FVKESK. The ends lost 0 bases at V and 0 bases at J; junction bases unmatched: 4. For the CDR3, the DNA is TGTGCCAGCAGCCAAGATTGGGGGACTAGCTCCTACAATGAGCAGTTCTTC. Protein sequence: CASSQDWGTSSYNEQFF.

This clone was recorded a few times. Distinct nucleotide sequences in the sample also encode this CDR3. The genes are TRBV4-1 and TRBJ1-2, with TRBD1 matching over 7 bases. This CDR3 comprises 14 residues. J was trimmed by 3 bases and V by 4 bases; bases with no gene match: 5. Germline lookup yields CDR1 MGHRA and CDR2 YSYEKL. The CDR3 nucleotides are TGCGCCAGCAGCCGGGACAGAGAGGACTATGGCTACACCTTC. It translates to CASSRDREDYGYTF.

This clone was recorded many times. The genes are TRBV29-1 and TRBJ2-6, with D possibly TRBD2 on 6 matching bases. V gave up 5 bases and J gave up 0 bases, with 11 bases separating them. This CDR3 spans 15 amino acids. Germline V gene sequence: CDR1 SQVTM, CDR2 ANQGSEA. CDR3 loop: CSVSGRDSGANVLTF. The CDR3 DNA sequence: TGCAGCGTTTCAGGGCGGGACTCTGGGGCCAACGTCCTGACTTTC.

This clone was picked up many times. This chain links TRBV10-3 with TRBJ1-1, with a tentative D call TRBD1 (6 bases). The ends were cut back, 8 bases at V and 7 bases at J, with 23 bases in the middle. CDR1 ENHRY and CDR2 SYGVKD come from the germline V gene. The CDR3 loop spans 15 amino acids. CDR3 residues: CAIQPHADSSVEAFF. CDR3 sequence (DNA): TGTGCCATCCAGCCACACGCGGACAGTAGCGTTGAAGCTTTCTTT.